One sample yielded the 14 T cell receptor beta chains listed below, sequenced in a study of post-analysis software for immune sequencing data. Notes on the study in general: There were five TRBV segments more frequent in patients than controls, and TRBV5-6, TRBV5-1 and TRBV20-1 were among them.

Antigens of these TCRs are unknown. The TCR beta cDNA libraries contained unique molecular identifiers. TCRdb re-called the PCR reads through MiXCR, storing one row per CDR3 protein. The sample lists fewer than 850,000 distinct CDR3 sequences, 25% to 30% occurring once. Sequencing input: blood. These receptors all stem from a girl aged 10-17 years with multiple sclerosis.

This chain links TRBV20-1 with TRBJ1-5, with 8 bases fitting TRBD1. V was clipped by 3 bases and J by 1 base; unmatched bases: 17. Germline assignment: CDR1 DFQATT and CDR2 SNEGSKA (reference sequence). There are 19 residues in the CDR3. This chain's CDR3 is CSARAPPGQAFLSNQPQHF. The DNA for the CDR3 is TGCAGTGCTAGGGCACCGCCGGGACAGGCTTTTTTGAGCAATCAGCCCCAGCATTTT.

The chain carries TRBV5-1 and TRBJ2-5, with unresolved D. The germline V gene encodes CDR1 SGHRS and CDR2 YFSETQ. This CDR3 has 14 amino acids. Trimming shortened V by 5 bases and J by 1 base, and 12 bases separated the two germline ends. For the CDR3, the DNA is TGCGCCAGCAGTCCCACGTTGACCCAAGAGACCCAGTACTTC. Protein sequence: CASSPTLTQETQYF.

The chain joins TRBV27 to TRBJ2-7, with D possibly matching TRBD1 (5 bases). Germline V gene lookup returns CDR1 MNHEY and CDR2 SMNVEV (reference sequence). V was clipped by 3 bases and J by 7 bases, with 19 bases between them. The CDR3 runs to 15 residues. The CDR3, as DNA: TGTGCCAGCAGTTTTGGCAGGGTAACCTACAATGAGCAGTACTTC. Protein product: CASSFGRVTYNEQYF.

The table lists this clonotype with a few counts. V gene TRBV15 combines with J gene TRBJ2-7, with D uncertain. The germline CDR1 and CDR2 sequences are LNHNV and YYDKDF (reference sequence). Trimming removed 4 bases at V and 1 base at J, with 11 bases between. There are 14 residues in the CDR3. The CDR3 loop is CATSTRAGSYEQYF. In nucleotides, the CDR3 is TGTGCCACCAGCACCCGGGCCGGATCCTACGAGCAGTACTTC. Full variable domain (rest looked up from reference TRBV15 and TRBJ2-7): DAMVIQNPRYQVTQFGKPVTLSCSQTLNHNVMYWYQQKSSQAPKLLFHYYDKDFNNEADTPDNFQSRRPNTSFCFLDIRSPGLGDTAMYLCATSTRAGSYEQYFGPGTRLTVT.

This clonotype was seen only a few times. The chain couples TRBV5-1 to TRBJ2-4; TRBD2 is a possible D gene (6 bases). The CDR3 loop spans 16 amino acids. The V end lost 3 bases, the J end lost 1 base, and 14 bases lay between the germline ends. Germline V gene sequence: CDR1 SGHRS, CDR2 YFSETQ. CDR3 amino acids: CASSWGGGVAKNIQYF. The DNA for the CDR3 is TGCGCCAGCAGCTGGGGTGGCGGGGTGGCCAAAAACATTCAGTACTTC.

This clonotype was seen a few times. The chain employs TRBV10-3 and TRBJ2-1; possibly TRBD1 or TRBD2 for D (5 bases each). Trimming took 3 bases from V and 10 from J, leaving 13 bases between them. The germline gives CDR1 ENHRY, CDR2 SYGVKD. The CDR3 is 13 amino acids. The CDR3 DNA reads TGTGCCATCAGTGAACAGGCTGACTACGAGCAGTTCTTC. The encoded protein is CAISEQADYEQFF.

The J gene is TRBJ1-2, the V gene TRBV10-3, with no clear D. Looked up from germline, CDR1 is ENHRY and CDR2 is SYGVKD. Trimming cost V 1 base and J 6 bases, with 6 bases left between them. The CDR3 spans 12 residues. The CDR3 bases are TGTGCCATCAGTGAGTTATTGGATGGCTACACCTTC. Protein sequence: CAISELLDGYTF.

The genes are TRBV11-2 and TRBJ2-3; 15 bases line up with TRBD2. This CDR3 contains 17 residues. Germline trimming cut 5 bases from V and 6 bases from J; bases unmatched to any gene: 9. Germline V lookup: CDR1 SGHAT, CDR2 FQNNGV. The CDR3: CASSPGLAGGPMDTQYF. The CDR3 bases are TGTGCCAGCAGCCCAGGACTAGCGGGGGGGCCTATGGATACGCAGTATTTT.

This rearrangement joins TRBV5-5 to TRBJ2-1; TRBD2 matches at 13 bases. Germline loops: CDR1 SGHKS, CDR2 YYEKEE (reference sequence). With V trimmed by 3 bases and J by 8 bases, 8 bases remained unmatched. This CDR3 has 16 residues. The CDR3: CASSWRLAGGLYEQFF. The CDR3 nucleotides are TGTGCCAGCAGCTGGAGACTAGCGGGAGGATTATATGAGCAGTTCTTC.

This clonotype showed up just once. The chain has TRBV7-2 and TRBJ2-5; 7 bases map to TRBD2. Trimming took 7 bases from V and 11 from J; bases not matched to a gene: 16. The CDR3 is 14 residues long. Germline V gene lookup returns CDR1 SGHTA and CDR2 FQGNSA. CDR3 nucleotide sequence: TGTGCCAGCACCGCGTATGGGGGGGGAGAGGGGCAGTACTTC. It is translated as CASTAYGGGEGQYF.

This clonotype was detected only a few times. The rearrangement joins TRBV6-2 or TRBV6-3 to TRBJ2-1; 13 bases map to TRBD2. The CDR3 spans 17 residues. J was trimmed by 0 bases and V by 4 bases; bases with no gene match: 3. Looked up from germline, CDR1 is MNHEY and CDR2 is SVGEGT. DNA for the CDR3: TGTGCCAGCAGTTGGACTAGCGGGAGTATCTCCTACAATGAGCAGTTCTTC. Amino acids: CASSWTSGSISYNEQFF.

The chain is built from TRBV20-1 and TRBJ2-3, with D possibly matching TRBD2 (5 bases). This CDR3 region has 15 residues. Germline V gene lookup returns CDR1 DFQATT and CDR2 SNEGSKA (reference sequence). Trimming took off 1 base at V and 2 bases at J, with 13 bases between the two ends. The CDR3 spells CSARVPAAVTDTQYF. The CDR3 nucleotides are TGCAGTGCTAGAGTACCAGCGGCCGTCACAGATACGCAGTATTTT.

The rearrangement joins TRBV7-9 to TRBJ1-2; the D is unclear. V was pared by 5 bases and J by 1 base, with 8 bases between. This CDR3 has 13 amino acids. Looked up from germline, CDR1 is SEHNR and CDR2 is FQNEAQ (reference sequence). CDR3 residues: CASSQTVNYGYTF. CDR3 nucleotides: TGTGCCAGCAGCCAGACTGTTAACTATGGCTACACCTTC.

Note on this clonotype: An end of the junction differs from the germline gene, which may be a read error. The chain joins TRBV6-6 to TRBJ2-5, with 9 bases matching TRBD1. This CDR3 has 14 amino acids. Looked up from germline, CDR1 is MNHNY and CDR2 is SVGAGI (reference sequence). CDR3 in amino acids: CASSPGTGWEIQYF. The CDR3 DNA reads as TGTGCCAGCAGCCCGGGGACAGGGTGGGAGATCCAGTACTTC.